This entry describes one TCR beta chain. Antigen unknown. One junction end does not reproduce the germline sequence, and a read error may be involved. Co-extraction yielded RNA and DNA from around 20-30 mg of unsorted bulk tissue. Germline CDR1 SGHTS, CDR2 YDEGEE. CDR3 length: 14 residues. This specimen comes from a study of tumor-infiltrating lymphocytes in primary liver carcinoma. The overall study: Regardless of tissue type, samples showed similar yields of roughly 3.5 to 7.13 million productive TCRbeta reads.

TCR beta cDNA came from approximately 490 ng total RNA, primed with a constant-region primer. The TCR beta library was amplified through three nested multiplex PCR rounds in a modified ARM-PCR procedure. TRBV1-TRBV30 forward and Cbeta reverse primers drove the first two roughly 10-cycle rounds. Using its own MiXCR run on the multiplex PCR reads, TCRdb lists one record per CDR3 protein. Here the sample spans more than 30,000 distinct CDR3 sequences, approximately 82% being singletons. Study-level points and caveats: The top-250-clone fraction was significantly higher in tumors than in blood (p = 0.039). Pairs of tumor regions overlapped more than tumor-adjacent and tumor-blood pairs did.

This TCR was sampled from a man aged 35-49 years with primary liver carcinoma and hepatitis B virus infection. Sequenced material: tumor-adjacent normal liver tissue. The J gene is TRBJ2-1, the V gene TRBV5-8, with D tentatively TRBD2 (5 bases). The DNA for the CDR3 is TGTGCCAGCAGCTTGGGACTAATCTGGAATGAACAGTTCTTC. Residues: CASSLGLIWNEQFF.